This TCR beta chain was sequenced for a study of T cell responses to AZD1222 COVID-19 vaccine. J gave up 5 bases and V 1 base, and 9 bases lay outside the gene matches. CDR3 length: 16 amino acids. Germline loops: CDR1 MGHDK, CDR2 SYGVNS. Note on this clone: As yet, its antigen is unknown.

Libraries were prepared by immunoSEQ multiplex PCR; TCRdb keeps only in-frame clonotypes and omits some of them. The data show some 120,000 clones, with about 90% seen just once and almost 4.5% held by the top ten. Study-wide results and limits: At baseline, seropositivity was found in only five or six AZD1222 recipients. A mostly white British donor set with more females was recruited, and clonal diversity was possibly underestimated. Repertoire sampling happened only post peak T cell response.

The chain links TRBV25-1 to TRBJ1-2, with 8 bases identical to TRBD1. Sequencing used peripheral blood, obtained on day 0 of AZD1222 vaccination. The receptor was derived from an adult in good health. CDR3 sequence (DNA): TGTGCCAGCAGTGAATCCCCCGGGACAGGCGATTATGGCTACACCTTC. Residues: CASSESPGTGDYGYTF.